This T cell receptor (beta chain) was identified in a study of human T cells and chemical hapten exposure. The CDR3 is 14 amino acids. V shed 5 bases, J shed 7 bases, and the junction held 8 bases outside the gene matches. The time point here: patch test 2, 6 weeks after DPC sensitization. As to treatment: therapeutic diphenylcyclopropenone sensitization with weekly scalp DPC. Overall study findings and caveats: TCRs at high frequency, those above 1 in 1000, did not change with DPC sensitization.

TCRdb reanalysed the RACE reads using MiXCR and keeps one entry per CDR3 protein. The sample yields about 84,000 distinct CDR3 sequences, roughly 10% seen once. Only a few counts were recorded for this clonotype. Its antigen is unidentified. Sequenced here: whole blood, sampled in connection with sensitization to the hapten diphenylcyclopropenone (DPC). This receptor was obtained from a woman aged 30 to 39 with alopecia areata. Some clones in this sample may be carry-over from other donors' samples. V gene TRBV12-3 or TRBV12-4 combines with J gene TRBJ1-5, with TRBD1 identical over 7 bases. CDR3 bases: TGTGCCAGCAGTCTATCCACAGGGGACCAGCCCCAGCATTTT. Translation: CASSLSTGDQPQHF.